What follows are 30 T cell receptor beta chains derived from one specimen sequenced in a study of blood T cell repertoires in COVID-19. Profiled with immunoSEQ multiplex PCR; TCRdb holds only in-frame clones, not every one. The repertoire holds more than 150,000 clones, with 80% to 85% as singletons. The sequenced material came from peripheral blood. The origin of the receptors is a woman aged 55-69 years with acute or convalescent COVID-19.

The genes are TRBV5-1 and TRBJ2-2, with D possibly TRBD2 on 6 matching bases. Trimming removed 4 bases from V and 10 bases from J, with 14 bases in between. The CDR3 runs to 13 residues. Germline V gives CDR1 SGHRS, CDR2 YFSETQ. The CDR3 is CASSRLGGLELFF. DNA for the CDR3: TGCGCCAGCAGCCGACTAGGAGGTTTGGAGCTGTTTTTT.

The rearrangement joins TRBV6-5 to TRBJ1-2; 7 bases are shared with TRBD1. J gave up 2 bases and V 4 bases, and 4 bases lay outside the gene matches. Germline-derived CDR1 and CDR2 are MNHEY and SVGAGI. This CDR3 spans 14 amino acids. CDR3 sequence (DNA): TGTGCCAGCAGTTCACAGGGGTACAACTATGGCTACACCTTC. Its translation: CASSSQGYNYGYTF.

This clone showed up just a few times. The chain recombines TRBV20-1 with TRBJ1-2; the D gene is possibly TRBD1 (6 bases). Germline V gene lookup returns CDR1 DFQATT and CDR2 SNEGSKA (reference sequence). V gave up 6 bases and J gave up 7 bases, with 9 bases separating them. There are 10 residues in the CDR3. CDR3: CSAGGLGYTF. In DNA form, the CDR3 reads TGCAGTGCGGGGGGGCTTGGCTACACCTTC.

The chain couples TRBV6-6 to TRBJ2-7; D ambiguous. The V end was cut by 4 bases, the J end by 2 bases, with 9 bases between. CDR1 is MNHNY, CDR2 SVGAGI, per germline (reference sequence). The CDR3 spans 13 residues. The CDR3 region is CASSFSQTYEQYF. CDR3 DNA: TGTGCCAGCAGTTTCTCCCAGACCTACGAGCAGTACTTC.

The J gene is TRBJ2-7, the V gene TRBV4-3; no clear D. The CDR3 is made up of 15 amino acids. Trimming pared 0 bases from V and 0 bases from J, leaving 9 bases between. CDR1 is LGHNA and CDR2 is YSLEER in the germline V gene. The CDR3 loop reads CASSQDSSSSYEQYF. CDR3 DNA sequence: TGCGCCAGCAGCCAAGATTCATCGAGCTCCTACGAGCAGTACTTC.

The V call is TRBV4-2, the J call TRBJ2-1; tentative D call: TRBD2 (5 bases). The germline V gene has CDR1 LGHNA and CDR2 YNFKEQ. V was pared by 1 base and J by 4 bases, with 11 bases between. The CDR3 has 15 amino acids. The CDR3 protein is CASSQVKGAYNEQFF. The CDR3 region has the DNA TGTGCCAGCAGCCAAGTTAAGGGAGCTTACAATGAGCAGTTCTTC.

The chain links TRBV9 to TRBJ2-2; 8 nucleotides match TRBD1. The CDR3 length is 16 residues. The V segment lost 4 bases and the J segment 4 bases; nucleotides outside the gene matches: 9. CDR1 is SGDLS, CDR2 YYNGEE, per germline. CDR3 sequence (DNA): TGTGCCAGCAGCCCCCTTCAGGGGGCTTCCACCGGGGAGCTGTTTTTT. This encodes CASSPLQGASTGELFF.

The V and J genes are TRBV5-6 and TRBJ2-1, with 9 positions matching TRBD1. Per germline, CDR1 SGHDT and CDR2 YYEEEE. The CDR3 totals 15 residues. V lost 3 bases, J lost 9 bases, and 10 bases stayed unmatched. In DNA, the CDR3 is TGTGCCAGCAGCTACGGGACAGGGCGGAGAAGTGAGCAGTTCTTC. The encoded protein is CASSYGTGRRSEQFF.

This clone was detected once. The V gene is TRBV11-3, the J gene TRBJ2-6, with TRBD2 as a possible D gene (7 bases). The germline V gene encodes CDR1 SGHNT and CDR2 YENEEA. The CDR3 is made up of 19 amino acids. V was pared by 3 bases and J by 3 bases, with 21 bases between. The CDR3 reads CASSFYPRGGGCGANVLTF. CDR3 sequence (DNA): TGTGCCAGCAGCTTTTACCCACGGGGCGGGGGCTGTGGGGCCAACGTCCTGACTTTC. Full variable domain (outside the CDR3, taken from reference TRBV11-3 and TRBJ2-6): EAGVVQSPRYKIIEKKQPVAFWCNPISGHNTLYWYLQNLGQGPELLIRYENEEAVDDSQLPKDRFSAERLKGVDSTLKIQPAELGDSAVYLCASSFYPRGGGCGANVLTFGAGSRLTVL.

This sequence joins TRBV10-2 and TRBJ2-5, with 11 bases fitting TRBD2. The trim removed 3 bases at V and 5 bases at J, leaving 14 bases unmatched. CDR1 WSHSY and CDR2 SAAADI come from the germline V gene. This CDR3 region has 18 residues. CDR3 DNA: TGCGCCAGCAGTGATCCTCATACTAGCGGGGGTTCCCGGGAGACCCAGTACTTC. This translates into CASSDPHTSGGSRETQYF.

V gene TRBV14 combines with J gene TRBJ2-7; TRBD1 matches 7 bases. CDR1 is SGHDN, CDR2 FVKESK, per germline. Losses at the gene ends were 5 bases for V and 2 bases for J; bases not matched to a gene: 9. This CDR3 region has 15 residues. The CDR3 sequence: CASSYGQVGTYEQYF. CDR3 DNA: TGTGCCAGCAGCTACGGACAGGTTGGCACCTACGAGCAGTACTTC.

This clone was observed a single time. V is TRBV5-6 and J is TRBJ1-3; possibly TRBD1 for D (6 bases). V dropped 4 bases and J dropped 0 bases, with 17 bases sitting between them. CDR1 and CDR2 (germline): SGHDT, YYEEEE. The CDR3 covers 17 residues. CDR3 nucleotides: TGTGCCAGCAGCAGAACTCGGACAGAAGCCTCTGGAAACACCATATATTTT. It codes for CASSRTRTEASGNTIYF.

This clone was recorded once. The chain is built from TRBV6-6 and TRBJ2-2; D unclear. CDR3 length: 14 residues. CDR1 and CDR2 (germline): MNHNY, SVGAGI (reference sequence). V lost 2 bases to trimming and J lost 1 base, with 5 bases between them. The CDR3 coding sequence is TGTGCCAGCAGTTACAGCCGGAACACCGGGGAGCTGTTTTTT. It is translated as CASSYSRNTGELFF.

The V and J genes are TRBV5-1 and TRBJ1-4, with D possibly being TRBD1 (6 bases). The germline gives CDR1 SGHRS, CDR2 YFSETQ. The CDR3 totals 16 residues. V shed 2 bases and J shed 6 bases, with 17 bases lying between them. The CDR3 loop is CASSLQGGRDDEKLFF. The CDR3 DNA sequence: TGCGCCAGCAGCTTACAGGGAGGGAGGGACGATGAAAAACTGTTTTTT.

The rearrangement uses TRBV7-6 and TRBJ1-2; D may be TRBD1 (5 bases). Germline CDR1 is SGHVS and CDR2 is FNYEAQ. The CDR3 totals 15 residues. The V end was cut by 5 bases, the J end by 4 bases, with 17 bases between. The CDR3 sequence is CASSRIQGLGYGYTF. The CDR3 DNA reads as TGTGCCAGCAGCCGGATCCAGGGTTTAGGCTATGGCTACACCTTC.

A few counts support this clone. The rearrangement links TRBV4-2 to TRBJ1-6; possibly TRBD1 for D (6 bases). Trimming stripped 0 bases from V and 7 bases from J, with 13 bases between. The germline V gene encodes CDR1 LGHNA and CDR2 YNFKEQ. The CDR3 has 16 amino acids. CDR3 nucleotides: TGTGCCAGCAGCCAAGACTGGAGCCAGGGGAATTCACCCCTCCACTTT. It specifies CASSQDWSQGNSPLHF.

J is TRBJ2-4 and V is TRBV6-5, with D perhaps matching TRBD2 (6 bases). The V gene's germline CDR1 is MNHEY and CDR2 SVGAGI. The CDR3 is 13 residues long. Trimming pared 4 bases from V and 4 bases from J, leaving 8 bases between. The CDR3 DNA reads as TGTGCCAGCAGTTGGGCGGGGAAAAACATTCAGTACTTC. Translation gives CASSWAGKNIQYF.

The gene calls are TRBV5-4 and TRBJ1-1, with 10 bases lining up with TRBD1. Germline loops: CDR1 SGHNT, CDR2 YYREEE (reference sequence). The CDR3 sequence is 14 residues long. J lost 5 bases, V lost 2 bases, and 3 bases had no gene match. The CDR3 reads CASSFDRGRTEAFF. The CDR3 nucleotides read TGTGCCAGCAGCTTTGACAGGGGGCGTACTGAAGCTTTCTTT.

The genes are TRBV7-2 and TRBJ2-3; no clear D gene. Trimming removed 6 bases from V and 2 bases from J, with 15 bases in between. The CDR3 contains 15 residues. From germline, CDR1 is SGHTA and CDR2 FQGNSA. CDR3 sequence (DNA): TGTGCCAGCAGGGCTGGGCAGGTAGACACAGATACGCAGTATTTT. As protein: CASRAGQVDTDTQYF.

The CDR3 nucleotides are TGTGCCAGCTCACGGACAGGGAATAGTGGGGCCAACGTCCTGACTTTC. Encoded protein: CASSRTGNSGANVLTF. The V call is TRBV18, the J call TRBJ2-6; TRBD1 aligns across 8 bases. Germline V gives CDR1 KGHSH, CDR2 LQKENI. CDR3 size: 16 residues. The ends lost 4 bases at V and 3 bases at J; junction bases unmatched: 5.

The chain has TRBV18 and TRBJ2-5, with D possibly TRBD2 on 5 matching bases. V gave up 6 bases and J gave up 5 bases, with 13 bases separating them. Germline V gene lookup returns CDR1 KGHSH and CDR2 LQKENI. This CDR3 is built from 13 residues. The CDR3 region is CASSRGAWETQYF. The CDR3 DNA reads TGTGCCAGCTCCCGGGGAGCTTGGGAGACCCAGTACTTC.

The rearrangement links TRBV11-2 to TRBJ1-1; 8 bases agree with TRBD1. This CDR3 comprises 15 residues. Unmatched junction bases numbered 5, after V lost 0 bases and J lost 5 bases. Germline CDR1 is SGHAT and CDR2 is FQNNGV. CDR3: CASSLDSDRATEAFF. The CDR3, as DNA: TGTGCCAGCAGCTTAGATTCGGACAGGGCGACTGAAGCTTTCTTT.

This clone was detected once. The chain has TRBV6-2 or TRBV6-3 and TRBJ2-3; maybe TRBD2 (5 bases). Germline V gene data show CDR1 as MNHEY and CDR2 as SVGEGT. The ends were cut back, 3 bases at V and 0 bases at J, with 10 bases in the middle. The CDR3 has 15 residues. CDR3 bases: TGTGCCAGCAGTTATCGGACTCAGAGCACAGATACGCAGTATTTT. This gives the protein CASSYRTQSTDTQYF.

The chain recombines TRBV18 with TRBJ1-2, with 7 bases that match TRBD1. CDR1 is KGHSH and CDR2 is LQKENI in the germline V gene. This CDR3 is 15 amino acids long. Unmatched junction bases numbered 8, after V lost 3 bases and J lost 4 bases. CDR3 coding DNA: TGTGCCAGCTCACCCGACCCGGGACAGAGCTATGGCTACACCTTC. It yields the protein CASSPDPGQSYGYTF.

V gene TRBV11-2 combines with J gene TRBJ2-5, with 9 bases identical to TRBD2. The ends lost 1 base at V and 4 bases at J; junction bases unmatched: 4. The CDR3 totals 15 residues. Looked up from germline, CDR1 is SGHAT and CDR2 is FQNNGV. CDR3 in DNA: TGTGCCAGCAGCTTAGGCGGGAGGGCCGGAGAGACCCAGTACTTC. It translates to CASSLGGRAGETQYF. Combining the CDR3 with reference TRBV11-2 and TRBJ2-5 gives the whole variable domain EAGVAQSPRYKIIEKRQSVAFWCNPISGHATLYWYQQILGQGPKLLIQFQNNGVVDDSQLPKDRFSAERLKGVDSTLKIQPAKLEDSAVYLCASSLGGRAGETQYFGPGTRLLVL.

J is TRBJ2-3 and V is TRBV11-3, with D hard to call. Per the germline V gene, CDR1 is SGHNT and CDR2 is YENEEA. Trimming removed 2 bases at V and 0 bases at J, with 6 bases between. The CDR3 has 14 amino acids. The CDR3, as DNA: TGTGCCAGCAGCTTAAGAGGTAGCACAGATACGCAGTATTTT. Translated: CASSLRGSTDTQYF. The variable domain in full, completed from reference TRBV11-3 and TRBJ2-3, reads EAGVVQSPRYKIIEKKQPVAFWCNPISGHNTLYWYLQNLGQGPELLIRYENEEAVDDSQLPKDRFSAERLKGVDSTLKIQPAELGDSAVYLCASSLRGSTDTQYFGPGTRLTVL.

This chain connects TRBV6-4 to TRBJ2-2; TRBD1 agrees at 7 bases. V lost 5 bases, J lost 0 bases, and 3 bases stayed unmatched. CDR3 size: 15 residues. CDR1 is MRHNA and CDR2 is SNTAGT in the germline V gene. CDR3: CASSPGQTNTGELFF. Here the CDR3 DNA reads TGTGCCAGCAGTCCGGGACAGACGAACACCGGGGAGCTGTTTTTT.

V is TRBV19 and J is TRBJ1-2; D may be TRBD1 (5 bases). CDR3 size: 15 residues. The germline V gene has CDR1 LNHDA and CDR2 SQIVND (reference sequence). V lost 3 bases and J lost 8, with 19 bases in between. The CDR3 loop is CASSIPGARRAGYTF. In DNA form, the CDR3 reads TGTGCCAGTAGTATCCCCGGGGCAAGGAGGGCCGGCTACACCTTC.

The chain is built from TRBV6-2 or TRBV6-3 and TRBJ2-5; a possible D gene is TRBD1 (5 bases). The CDR3 is 17 amino acids. Looked up from germline, CDR1 is MNHEY and CDR2 is SVGEGT. Trimming removed 2 bases from V and 3 bases from J, with 19 bases in between. CDR3 region: CASSYDVPAGIKETQYF. CDR3 sequence (DNA): TGTGCCAGCAGTTACGATGTGCCAGCAGGGATTAAAGAGACCCAGTACTTC.

This chain connects TRBV5-1 to TRBJ2-7, with 8 bases identical to TRBD2. This CDR3 has 15 residues. The germline V gene has CDR1 SGHRS and CDR2 YFSETQ. Losses at the gene ends were 1 base for V and 1 base for J; bases not matched to a gene: 4. The CDR3 DNA sequence: TGCGCCAGCAGCTTGTCGGGACTAGGGTCCTACGAGCAGTACTTC. Its protein product is CASSLSGLGSYEQYF. Complete variable domain (other parts from reference TRBV5-1 and TRBJ2-7): KAGVTQTPRYLIKTRGQQVTLSCSPISGHRSVSWYQQTPGQGLQFLFEYFSETQRNKGNFPGRFSGRQFSNSRSEMNVSTLELGDSALYLCASSLSGLGSYEQYFGPGTRLTVT.